The text below deals with one T cell receptor beta chain. What it binds is not known. Per germline, CDR1 WSHSY and CDR2 SAAADI. This CDR3 spans 12 amino acids. The data stem from a study of monozygotic twins with inflammatory bowel disease. General study findings and limits: A reduction in TCRbeta diversity (inverse Simpson) was seen in IBD patients relative to healthy co-twins. Immunosuppressive treatments were not uniform, and this may have added variability to patient repertoires. A single strong IBD-associated signal or clonotype was not supported by the findings.

Each TCR library used 3,000 to 3,500 ng of total RNA. TCRdb reprocessed the 5' RACE reads, keeping one entry per CDR3 protein, no DNA. The sample table includes 93,000 or so distinct CDR3 sequences. The source is a human donor with ulcerative colitis or Crohn's disease, or a healthy co-twin of an affected twin (not recorded which). The chain recombines TRBV10-2 with TRBJ2-5. Input material: blood. The CDR3 sequence: CASSVSQETQYF.